This TCR beta chain was identified in a study of cytomegalovirus exposure and HLA in healthy donors. Looked up from germline, CDR1 is SNHLY and CDR2 is FYNNEI. This CDR3 contains 12 residues. V was shortened by 4 bases and J by 7 bases, with 9 bases between the two germline ends. Points on this clone: Its antigen is currently unknown.

The study, taken as a whole, reports: An analysis that came later showed most CMV-associated TCR beta chains appearing HLA-restricted. Among TCR beta chains, those listed as cytomegalovirus-associated numbered approximately 150. It was reported in a later analysis that an Asian-associated ancestry cluster showed fewer N-insertions than the approximately 700-donor mean.

A multiplex PCR was run with 60 Vbeta primers and 13 Jbeta primers. Method: immunoSEQ multiplex PCR; TCRdb's copy keeps in-frame clones and lacks some. The data contain about 130,000 clones, around 75% of them singletons. The sequenced sample was PBMCs. The chain joins TRBV2 to TRBJ2-3; D gene ambiguous. This clonotype was sampled from a man aged 35 to 55 in good health and CMV-seronegative. The CDR3 here is CASSGDTNTQYF. In DNA, the CDR3 is TGTGCCAGCAGTGGCGACACCAATACGCAGTATTTT.